Shown below are 30 T cell receptor beta chains from a single sample sequenced in a study of blood T cell repertoires in COVID-19. The method was immunoSEQ multiplex PCR; TCRdb's version includes in-frame clones alone and lacks a portion of them. This sample has 55,000 to 65,000 clones, with roughly 89% found just once. Input material: peripheral blood. All receptors come from a woman between 55 and 75 years old with COVID-19, enrolled during active disease.

This CDR3 reads CATSDPGLAGLLNTGELFF. CDR3 nucleotides: TGTGCCACCAGTGACCCGGGACTAGCGGGATTGCTTAACACCGGGGAGCTGTTTTTT. The chain combines TRBV24-1 with TRBJ2-2, with 13 bases fitting TRBD2. This CDR3 region has 19 residues. After removal of 4 bases from V and 2 bases from J, the junction contained 9 bases not matched to a gene. Germline lookup yields CDR1 KGHDR and CDR2 SFDVKD.

The chain uses TRBV5-6 and TRBJ2-4, with D unresolved. The CDR3 runs 14 residues. Germline V gives CDR1 SGHDT, CDR2 YYEEEE. The germline V and J ends were trimmed by 0 bases and 0 bases, with 4 bases remaining between them. Written as DNA, the CDR3 is TGTGCCAGCAGCTTGGGACTAGCCAAAAACATTCAGTACTTC. Its protein product is CASSLGLAKNIQYF. The full variable domain, its missing parts supplied by reference TRBV5-6 and TRBJ2-4, is DAGVTQSPTHLIKTRGQQVTLRCSPKSGHDTVSWYQQALGQGPQFIFQYYEEEERQRGNFPDRFSGHQFPNYSSELNVNALLLGDSALYLCASSLGLAKNIQYFGAGTRLSVL.

The J gene is TRBJ1-1, the V gene TRBV12-3 or TRBV12-4; the D gene is possibly TRBD1 (6 bases). The CDR3 is made up of 13 amino acids. V was cut by 8 bases and J by 5 bases, with 15 bases left in between. CDR3 in amino acids: CASRNRRGTEAFF. The CDR3 DNA sequence: TGTGCCAGCCGAAACCGAAGGGGGACTGAAGCTTTCTTT.

The V gene is TRBV28, the J gene TRBJ1-5; 10 bases are shared with TRBD1. The V and J ends lost 6 bases and 5 bases, in that order; junction bases with no gene match: 7. The CDR3 spans 15 residues. Germline V gene data show CDR1 as MDHEN and CDR2 as SYDVKM. The CDR3 DNA reads as TGTGCCAGCAGACCTGGACAGGGGGGGTATCAGCCCCAGCATTTT. Its protein product is CASRPGQGGYQPQHF.

The chain is built from TRBV9 and TRBJ1-4; no clear D. V lost 0 bases, J lost 7 bases, and 7 bases lay in between. The germline CDR1 and CDR2 sequences are SGDLS and YYNGEE. CDR3 length equals 13 residues. CDR3 DNA sequence: TGTGCCAGCAGCGTAGCCCACGGTGAAAAACTGTTTTTT. It yields the protein CASSVAHGEKLFF.

This chain connects TRBV30 to TRBJ1-5; maybe TRBD1 (5 bases). This CDR3 is built from 15 residues. CDR1 and CDR2 from the germline V gene are GTSNPN and SVGIG (reference sequence). The V end lost 2 bases, the J end lost 2 bases, and 13 bases lay between the germline ends. The CDR3 nucleotides read TGTGCCTGGAGTCTCACTCTAGGGGGCAATCAGCCCCAGCATTTT. This sequence encodes CAWSLTLGGNQPQHF.

V and J are TRBV5-1 and TRBJ1-2, with a possible D match to TRBD1 (6 bases). Germline assignment: CDR1 SGHRS and CDR2 YFSETQ. The CDR3 has 14 residues. V lost 2 bases and J 7 bases, leaving 15 bases between the germline ends. In DNA form, the CDR3 reads TGCGCCAGCAGCTTACTACAGGGAGCGGCTGGCTACACCTTC. This codes for CASSLLQGAAGYTF.

This chain connects TRBV19 to TRBJ1-5; D not certain. The length of the CDR3 is 15 residues. CDR1 and CDR2 (germline): LNHDA, SQIVND (reference sequence). The V end was cut by 2 bases, the J end by 5 bases, with 13 bases between. In DNA form, the CDR3 reads TGTGCCAGTAGTATACTCGCCGAATTAGATCAGCCCCAGCATTTT. This sequence encodes CASSILAELDQPQHF.

The rearrangement uses TRBV10-1 and TRBJ1-1; perhaps TRBD1 as D (6 bases). Germline loops: CDR1 WNHNN, CDR2 SYGVQD (reference sequence). The V end lost 0 bases, the J end lost 3 bases, and 11 bases lay between the germline ends. The CDR3 extends over 15 amino acids. CDR3 nucleotide sequence: TGCGCCAGCAGTGAGTCGCGGACAGCCTACACTGAAGCTTTCTTT. Translated, it gives CASSESRTAYTEAFF.

The chain has TRBV27 and TRBJ1-1, with D maybe TRBD1 (6 bases). From germline, CDR1 is MNHEY and CDR2 SMNVEV (reference sequence). The CDR3 runs 13 residues. V lost 6 bases and J lost 1, with 9 bases in between. The CDR3 DNA reads TGTGCCAGCAGGCAACAGGGGAACACTGAAGCTTTCTTT. It translates to CASRQQGNTEAFF.

This chain uses TRBV6-5 with TRBJ1-2; D gene unclear. CDR1 is MNHEY, CDR2 SVGAGI, per germline. This CDR3 is built from 13 residues. The V end was cut by 4 bases, the J end by 8 bases, with 14 bases between. The CDR3 region is CASSFRPEGGYTF. The CDR3 DNA follows: TGTGCCAGCAGTTTCAGACCCGAGGGCGGCTACACCTTC.

J is TRBJ2-3 and V is TRBV4-1; TRBD2 agrees at 8 bases. CDR3 size: 16 residues. J gave up 1 base and V 3 bases, and 6 bases lay outside the gene matches. The germline V gene has CDR1 MGHRA and CDR2 YSYEKL. As DNA, the CDR3 is TGCGCCAGCAGCCAGCCAGGAGCGGGGGGCACAGATACGCAGTATTTT. Encoded protein: CASSQPGAGGTDTQYF.

The chain joins TRBV19 to TRBJ1-3, with no clear D. V was pared by 7 bases and J by 0 bases, with 10 bases between. The CDR3 is made up of 14 amino acids. Germline loops: CDR1 LNHDA, CDR2 SQIVND (reference sequence). In nucleotides, the CDR3 is TGTGCCAGTACCGCCGGGAACTCTGGAAACACCATATATTTT. It translates to CASTAGNSGNTIYF.

The chain uses TRBV9 and TRBJ1-2; D remains ambiguous. Looked up from germline, CDR1 is SGDLS and CDR2 is YYNGEE. The CDR3 extends over 17 amino acids. V lost 3 bases, J lost 4 bases, and 22 bases lay in between. The CDR3 loop is CASSGSPIEGSLYGYTF. In DNA form, the CDR3 reads TGTGCCAGCAGCGGTAGCCCTATAGAGGGTTCTCTCTATGGCTACACCTTC.

The CDR3 DNA reads TGTGCCAGCAGCTTGGCCCCGATGACAGGGGGGACTGAAGCTTTCTTT. This sequence encodes CASSLAPMTGGTEAFF. The genes are TRBV11-2 and TRBJ1-1; TRBD1 matches 9 bases. CDR1 and CDR2 from the germline V gene are SGHAT and FQNNGV. J gave up 5 bases and V 3 bases, and 10 bases lay outside the gene matches. The CDR3 contains 16 residues.

V and J are TRBV3-1 (or the pseudogene TRBV3-2) and TRBJ1-3, with no clear D. V was trimmed by 4 bases and J by 0 bases, leaving 13 bases between them. The CDR3 covers 16 residues. The germline CDR1 and CDR2 sequences are LGHDT and YNNKEL (reference sequence). Here the CDR3 DNA reads TGTGCCAGCAGCCGGACCCTCGGGAGCTCTGGAAACACCATATATTTT. Translated: CASSRTLGSSGNTIYF.

J is TRBJ2-1 and V is TRBV5-4; 9 bases map to TRBD2. Germline CDR1 SGHNT, CDR2 YYREEE (reference sequence). CDR3 size: 16 residues. With V trimmed by 2 bases and J by 2 bases, 5 bases remained unmatched. CDR3 bases: TGTGCCAGCAGCTTTCTGGCGGGAGGGACCTACAATGAGCAGTTCTTC. Its protein product is CASSFLAGGTYNEQFF.

The rearrangement joins TRBV6-5 to TRBJ1-3, with unresolved D. The CDR3 sequence is 15 residues long. CDR1 is MNHEY and CDR2 is SVGAGI in the germline V gene. Trimming took 5 bases from V and 0 from J, leaving 11 bases between them. CDR3 sequence (DNA): TGTGCCAGCAGTCGCGGCTCTAGCTCTGGAAACACCATATATTTT. Residues: CASSRGSSSGNTIYF.

The chain couples TRBV7-9 to TRBJ1-2; possible D gene TRBD1, 6 bases. This CDR3 comprises 14 residues. CDR1 and CDR2 (germline): SEHNR, FQNEAQ (reference sequence). Trimming shortened V by 5 bases and J by 6 bases, and 16 bases separated the two germline ends. Here the CDR3 DNA reads TGTGCCAGCAGCGGTGAGGGGGAATTGAATGGCTACACCTTC. Translating it yields CASSGEGELNGYTF.

This clone was seen only once. J is TRBJ2-4 and V is TRBV6-2 or TRBV6-3; 10 positions agree with TRBD1. The CDR3 is 14 amino acids. In germline, CDR1 is MNHEY, CDR2 SVGEGT. V trimming: 2 bases; J trimming: 8 bases; junction bases outside the gene matches: 3. The CDR3 sequence: CASSYADRGDIQYF. CDR3 nucleotide sequence: TGTGCCAGCAGTTACGCGGACAGGGGGGACATTCAGTACTTC.

The rearrangement uses TRBV18 and TRBJ1-2; a weak D match, TRBD1 (5 bases). The CDR3 runs 13 residues. The V end was cut by 3 bases, the J end by 8 bases, with 13 bases between. Germline V gives CDR1 KGHSH, CDR2 LQKENI. The CDR3, as DNA: TGTGCCAGCTCACCCCGGGGGGAAGGCGGCTACACCTTC. Protein product: CASSPRGEGGYTF.

The chain links TRBV11-2 to TRBJ2-3; D call uncertain. Trimming removed 2 bases from V and 6 bases from J, with 9 bases in between. Germline V lookup: CDR1 SGHAT, CDR2 FQNNGV. This CDR3 region has 13 residues. CDR3 sequence reads: CASSLSLDDTQYF. The DNA for the CDR3 is TGTGCCAGCAGCTTATCCCTAGATGATACGCAGTATTTT.

The genes are TRBV28 and TRBJ2-7; TRBD2 agrees at 13 bases. This CDR3 region has 15 residues. CDR1 and CDR2 from the germline V gene are MDHEN and SYDVKM. J gave up 0 bases and V 10 bases, and 6 bases lay outside the gene matches. Here the CDR3 DNA reads TGTGCCACTGGGACTAGCGGGATCTTCTCCTACGAGCAGTACTTC. This encodes CATGTSGIFSYEQYF.

The chain combines TRBV19 with TRBJ2-5; TRBD1 agrees at 7 bases. Germline CDR1 and CDR2: LNHDA and SQIVND (reference sequence). The CDR3 has 14 residues. J gave up 2 bases and V 6 bases, and 6 bases lay outside the gene matches. CDR3 loop: CASRAWGQQETQYF. The CDR3 DNA sequence: TGTGCCAGTAGGGCCTGGGGACAGCAAGAGACCCAGTACTTC.

V is TRBV18 and J is TRBJ2-5; TRBD1 agrees at 7 bases. Germline CDR1 KGHSH, CDR2 LQKENI. CDR3 size: 14 residues. Trimming cost V 3 bases and J 4 bases; bases outside gene matches: 5. Here the CDR3 reads CASSPQTGRETQYF. The CDR3 coding sequence is TGTGCCAGCTCACCTCAGACAGGGAGAGAGACCCAGTACTTC.

This clone was detected only once. The chain has TRBV27 and TRBJ1-6; D call uncertain. The germline V gene has CDR1 MNHEY and CDR2 SMNVEV (reference sequence). This CDR3 is built from 14 residues. The V and J ends lost 9 bases and 6 bases respectively, with 15 bases between them. CDR3 sequence reads: CASNGGGFNSPLHF. The CDR3 region has the DNA TGTGCCAGTAACGGAGGAGGATTTAATTCACCCCTCCACTTT.

This CDR3 reads CASSSGQGVNTEAFF. The CDR3 region has the DNA TGTGCCAGCAGCTCGGGACAGGGGGTGAACACTGAAGCTTTCTTT. The chain couples TRBV11-3 to TRBJ1-1; 11 bases agree with TRBD1. V lost 4 bases to trimming and J lost 0 bases; unmatched junction nucleotides: 1. Germline assignment: CDR1 SGHNT and CDR2 YENEEA. CDR3 length: 15 amino acids.

This rearrangement joins TRBV28 to TRBJ2-7, with 9 bases that match TRBD1. This CDR3 is built from 15 residues. Germline V gene sequence: CDR1 MDHEN, CDR2 SYDVKM. The J segment lost 5 bases and the V segment lost 4 bases, leaving 9 bases of the junction unmatched. CDR3 protein: CASSSSGTGNHEQYF. The CDR3 DNA sequence: TGTGCCAGCAGTTCGTCCGGGACAGGGAATCACGAGCAGTACTTC. Full variable domain (remainder filled in from reference TRBV28 and TRBJ2-7): DVKVTQSSRYLVKRTGEKVFLECVQDMDHENMFWYRQDPGLGLRLIYFSYDVKMKEKGDIPEGYSVSREKKERFSLILESASTNQTSMYLCASSSSGTGNHEQYFGPGTRLTVT.

The rearrangement links TRBV6-2 or TRBV6-3 to TRBJ2-3; 16 bases map to TRBD2. Trimming took 6 bases from V and 4 from J; bases not matched to a gene: 10. This CDR3 has 18 amino acids. Germline V CDR1 and CDR2: MNHEY, SVGEGT. This CDR3 is CASSLGGLAGGPPDTQYF. In nucleotides, the CDR3 is TGTGCCAGCAGCTTAGGGGGACTAGCGGGGGGGCCCCCAGATACGCAGTATTTT.

In its sample, this clone was seen once. The chain is built from TRBV15 and TRBJ1-6; 12 nucleotides align to TRBD1. The V and J ends lost 4 bases and 5 bases, in that order; junction bases with no gene match: 3. Germline CDR1 reads LNHNV; CDR2 reads YYDKDF (reference sequence). The CDR3 spans 16 residues. CDR3 protein: CATSMGQGADNSPLHF. In DNA form, the CDR3 reads TGTGCCACCAGCATGGGACAGGGGGCGGATAATTCACCCCTCCACTTT.